The sequence of this TCR beta chain was determined in a study of blood T cell repertoires in COVID-19. Study information: T cells, B-cell-depleted T cells, or PBMCs provided the cDNA or gDNA that served as material.

The CDR3 is 14 amino acids. Trimming removed 0 bases from V and 9 bases from J; junction bases left unmatched: 3. Germline assignment: CDR1 SGHNT and CDR2 YYREEE (reference sequence). Authors' methods: Amplification of reference gene primers was used by the study to estimate nucleated cell counts. This table comes from immunoSEQ multiplex PCR, and its TCRdb copy is limited to in-frame clones, with some not included. The DNA was the basis for D and trimming; V, J and clone size are from that table. The table has about 430,000 clones, around 87% seen once. Sequences were obtained from PBMCs or T cells enriched from blood (not recorded which). The chain links TRBV5-4 to TRBJ1-6; 7 nucleotides align to TRBD1. The source of this sequence is a woman aged 30 to 39 with acute COVID-19. The CDR3 loop reads CASSLGQGGSPLHF. The CDR3 DNA sequence: TGTGCCAGCAGCTTGGGACAGGGAGGTTCACCCCTCCACTTT.